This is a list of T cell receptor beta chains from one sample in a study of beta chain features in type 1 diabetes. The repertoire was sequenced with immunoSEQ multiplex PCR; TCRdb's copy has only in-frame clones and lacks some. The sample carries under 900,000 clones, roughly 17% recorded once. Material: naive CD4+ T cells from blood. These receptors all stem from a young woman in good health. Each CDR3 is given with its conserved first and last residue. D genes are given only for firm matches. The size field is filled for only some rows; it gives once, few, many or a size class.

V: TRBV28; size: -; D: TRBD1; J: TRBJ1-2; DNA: TGTGCCAGCAGTTTATTCTCGGGACAGGGTGTTACGTATGGCTACACCTTC; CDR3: CASSLFSGQGVTYGYTF
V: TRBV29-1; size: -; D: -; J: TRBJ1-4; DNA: TGCAGCGTTGAAGTTGCGACAGCAAATAAGAATGAAAAACTGTTTTTT; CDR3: CSVEVATANKNEKLFF
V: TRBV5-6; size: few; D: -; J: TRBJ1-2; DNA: TGTGCCAGCAGCCTGGACGTCTATGGCTACACCTTC; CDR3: CASSLDVYGYTF
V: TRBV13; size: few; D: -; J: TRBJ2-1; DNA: TGTGCCAGCAGCGTTAGGGGGTGGCACTCCTACAATGAGCAGTTCTTC; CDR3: CASSVRGWHSYNEQFF
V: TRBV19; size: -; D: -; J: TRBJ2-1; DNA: TGTGCCAGTAGTCCATCCAACCCGGGACTTCCCCGGCTCACTAGCTCCTACAATGAGCAGTTCTTC; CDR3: CASSPSNPGLPRLTSSYNEQFF
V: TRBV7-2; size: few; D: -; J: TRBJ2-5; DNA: TGTGCCAGCAGCTTAGGACGGGGGGAGACCCAGTACTTC; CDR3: CASSLGRGETQYF
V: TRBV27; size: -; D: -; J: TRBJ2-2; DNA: TGTGCCAGCAGTTTATCGAGGCCGGGGGCCGGGGAGCTGTTTTTT; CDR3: CASSLSRPGAGELFF
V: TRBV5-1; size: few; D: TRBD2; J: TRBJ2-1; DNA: TGCGCCAGCAGCCTAAGAAATCTAGCGGGAGTGGTTGATGAGCAGTTCTTC; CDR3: CASSLRNLAGVVDEQFF
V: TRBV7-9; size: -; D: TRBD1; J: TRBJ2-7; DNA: TGTGCCAGCAGCCTTAGGGACAGGGGGACGTACGAGCAGTACTTC; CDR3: CASSLRDRGTYEQYF
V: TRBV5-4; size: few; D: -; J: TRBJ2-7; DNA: TGTGCCAGCAGCTTGGGACCGCCCGTAACGGGAGCGCACTACGAGCAGTACTTC; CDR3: CASSLGPPVTGAHYEQYF
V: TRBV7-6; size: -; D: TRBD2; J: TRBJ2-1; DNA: TGTGCCAGCAGCTTAGTCGTTGTGACTAGCGGGAGGTCCAGCTCCTACAATGAGCAGTTCTTC; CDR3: CASSLVVVTSGRSSSYNEQFF
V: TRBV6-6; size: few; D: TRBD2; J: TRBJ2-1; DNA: TGTGCCAGCAGTCCACGGACTAGCCCCTACAATGAGCAGTTCTTC; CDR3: CASSPRTSPYNEQFF
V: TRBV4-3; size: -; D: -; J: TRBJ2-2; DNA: TGCGCCAGCAGCCTGCTGGGACGCCTAAGGGGGACCGGGGAGCTGTTTTTT; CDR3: CASSLLGRLRGTGELFF
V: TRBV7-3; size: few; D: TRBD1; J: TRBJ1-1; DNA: TGTGCCAGCAGCTTGCAAGTAAAGGACCGGGGACAGTACACTGAAGCTTTCTTT; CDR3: CASSLQVKDRGQYTEAFF
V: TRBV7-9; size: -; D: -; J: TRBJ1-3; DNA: TGTGCCAGCAGCTTAGCTCAGACCTCTGGAAACACCATATATTTT; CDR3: CASSLAQTSGNTIYF
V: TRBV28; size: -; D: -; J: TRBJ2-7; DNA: TGTGCCAGCAAAGGGATGCCGATCTCCTACGAGCAGTACTTC; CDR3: CASKGMPISYEQYF
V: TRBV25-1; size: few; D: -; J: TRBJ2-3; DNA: TGTGCCACTCGCCTTAGCGGCGGCACAGATACGCAGTATTTT; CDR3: CATRLSGGTDTQYF
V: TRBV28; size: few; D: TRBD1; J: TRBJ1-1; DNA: TGTGCCAGCAGTGAACCGACAGGGGGGAACACTGAAGCTTTCTTT; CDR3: CASSEPTGGNTEAFF
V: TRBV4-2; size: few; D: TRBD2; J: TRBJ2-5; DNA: TGTGCCAGCAGCCAAGGTCCTAGCGGGAAGGAGACCCAGTACTTC; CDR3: CASSQGPSGKETQYF
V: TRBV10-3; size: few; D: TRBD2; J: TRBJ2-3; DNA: TGTGCCATACGATCGGGACTAGCGAACGGGACAGATACGCAGTATTTT; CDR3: CAIRSGLANGTDTQYF
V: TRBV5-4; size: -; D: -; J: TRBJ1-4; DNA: TGTGCCAGCAGCTTGGCGGGGGTGGAAAAACTGTTTTTT; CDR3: CASSLAGVEKLFF
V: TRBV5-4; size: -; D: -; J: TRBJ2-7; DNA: TGTGCCAGCAGCTTGGACCAGCTAGCCGTGGAGCAGTACTTC; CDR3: CASSLDQLAVEQYF
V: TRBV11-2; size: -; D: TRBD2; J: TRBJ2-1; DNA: TGTGCCAGCAGCTTAACGGGGACTAGCGGGATCAATGAGCAGTTCTTC; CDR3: CASSLTGTSGINEQFF
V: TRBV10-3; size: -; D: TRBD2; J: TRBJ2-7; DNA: TGTGCCATCAGTCCCAGCGGGACGGGAGGGCCTTACGAGCAGTACTTC; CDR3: CAISPSGTGGPYEQYF
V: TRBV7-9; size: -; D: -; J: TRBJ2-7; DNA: TGTGCCAGCAGCCCGAACCCATACGACGAGCAGTACTTC; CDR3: CASSPNPYDEQYF
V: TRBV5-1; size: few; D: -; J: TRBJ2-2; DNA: TGCGCCAGCAAGGGTTCGAACACCGGGGAGCTGTTTTTT; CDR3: CASKGSNTGELFF
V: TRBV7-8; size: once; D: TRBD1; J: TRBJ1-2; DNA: TGTGCCAGCAGCTTAAACCAGGGACAGGGGAATGGCTACACCTTC; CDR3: CASSLNQGQGNGYTF
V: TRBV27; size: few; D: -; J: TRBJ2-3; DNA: TGTGCCAGCAGTTGGGGAGGTGCTAGCACAGATACGCAGTATTTT; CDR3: CASSWGGASTDTQYF
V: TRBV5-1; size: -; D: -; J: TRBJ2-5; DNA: TGCGCCAGCAGCTTGGGGGTTTCCTTGGGAGAGACCCAGTACTTC; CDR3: CASSLGVSLGETQYF
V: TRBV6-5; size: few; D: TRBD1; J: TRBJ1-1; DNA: TGTGCCAGCAGAAATTACGGGACAGGGGGCACTGAAGCTTTCTTT; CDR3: CASRNYGTGGTEAFF
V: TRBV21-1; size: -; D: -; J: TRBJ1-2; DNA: TGTGCCAGCAGCGCCCAGGCAAGGGCCGCATACAACTATGGCTACACCTTC; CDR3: CASSAQARAAYNYGYTF
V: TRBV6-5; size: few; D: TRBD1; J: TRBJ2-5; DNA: TGTGCCAGCAGGAGGGGACAGCTCCTAGAGACCCAGTACTTC; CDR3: CASRRGQLLETQYF
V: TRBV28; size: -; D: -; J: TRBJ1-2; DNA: TGTGCCAGCAACAAGGATATCTATGGCTACACCTTC; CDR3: CASNKDIYGYTF
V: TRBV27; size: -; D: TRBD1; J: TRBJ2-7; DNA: TGTGCCAGCACCACGGACAGGGCTAATGGTGAGCAGTACTTC; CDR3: CASTTDRANGEQYF
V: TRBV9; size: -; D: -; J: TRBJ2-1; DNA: TGTGCCAGCAGCGCCGCCGGGAGAGGGTCCTACAATGAGCAGTTCTTC; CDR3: CASSAAGRGSYNEQFF
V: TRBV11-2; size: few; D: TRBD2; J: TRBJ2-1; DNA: TGTGCCAGCAGCTTACAAGGACTAGCGGATGAGCAGTTCTTC; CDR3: CASSLQGLADEQFF
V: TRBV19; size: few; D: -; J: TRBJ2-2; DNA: TGTGCCAGTAAGGGACTCACCACCGGGGAGCTGTTTTTT; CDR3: CASKGLTTGELFF
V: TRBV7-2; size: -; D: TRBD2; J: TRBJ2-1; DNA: TGTGCCAGCAGCTTAGGACTAGCGCGGGACAATGAGCAGTTCTTC; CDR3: CASSLGLARDNEQFF
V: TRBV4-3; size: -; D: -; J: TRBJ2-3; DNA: TGCGCCAGCAGCCAAGACAGGTTATTCACAGATACGCAGTATTTT; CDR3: CASSQDRLFTDTQYF
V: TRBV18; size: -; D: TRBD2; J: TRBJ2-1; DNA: TGTGCCAGCTCACCCTCCCTACTAGCGGACAACAATGAGCAGTTCTTC; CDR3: CASSPSLLADNNEQFF
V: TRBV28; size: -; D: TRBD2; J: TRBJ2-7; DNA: TGTGCCAGCAGTTCCTGGTCCCGCCCCGGGACTAGACCCTACGAGCAGTACTTC; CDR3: CASSSWSRPGTRPYEQYF
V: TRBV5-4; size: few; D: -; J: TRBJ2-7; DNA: TGTGCCAGCAGCTCGACCTACGAGCAGTACTTC; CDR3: CASSSTYEQYF
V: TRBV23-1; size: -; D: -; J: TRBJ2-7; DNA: TGCGCCAGCAGCAGGAACGCTAGATACGAGCAGTACTTC; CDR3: CASSRNARYEQYF
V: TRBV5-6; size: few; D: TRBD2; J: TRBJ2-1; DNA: TGTGCCAGCAGCGGGGGACTAGCGGGTATTTCGTCCTACAATGAGCAGTTCTTC; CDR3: CASSGGLAGISSYNEQFF
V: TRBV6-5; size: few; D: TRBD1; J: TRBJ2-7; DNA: TGTGCCAGCTGGACGACCGGGACAGACTCCTACGAGCAGTACTTC; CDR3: CASWTTGTDSYEQYF
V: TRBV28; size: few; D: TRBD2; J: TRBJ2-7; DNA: TGTGCCAGCAGTTCATTTGGCGGGACTACCGCCCTCTATTCCCATACGTTTTCCTACGAGCAGTACTTC; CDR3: CASSSFGGTTALYSHTFSYEQYF
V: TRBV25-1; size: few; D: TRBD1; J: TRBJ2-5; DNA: TGTGCCAGCAGAACAGGGGGCTCTGAGACCCAGTACTTC; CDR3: CASRTGGSETQYF
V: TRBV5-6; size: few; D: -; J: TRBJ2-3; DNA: TGTGCCAGCAGCTTGTGGGGATCTAGCACAGATACGCAGTATTTT; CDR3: CASSLWGSSTDTQYF
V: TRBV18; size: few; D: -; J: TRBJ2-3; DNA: TGTGCCAGCTCACCACCGGGATTGGCAATGGGTACAGATACGCAGTATTTT; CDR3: CASSPPGLAMGTDTQYF
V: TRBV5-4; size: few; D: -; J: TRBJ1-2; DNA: TGTGCCAGCAGCTTTGGGCGCAACTATGGCTACACCTTC; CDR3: CASSFGRNYGYTF
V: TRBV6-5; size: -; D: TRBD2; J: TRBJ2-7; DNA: TGTGCCAGCAGTTACTCGGGGACTAGCGGTTACGAGCAGTACTTC; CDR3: CASSYSGTSGYEQYF